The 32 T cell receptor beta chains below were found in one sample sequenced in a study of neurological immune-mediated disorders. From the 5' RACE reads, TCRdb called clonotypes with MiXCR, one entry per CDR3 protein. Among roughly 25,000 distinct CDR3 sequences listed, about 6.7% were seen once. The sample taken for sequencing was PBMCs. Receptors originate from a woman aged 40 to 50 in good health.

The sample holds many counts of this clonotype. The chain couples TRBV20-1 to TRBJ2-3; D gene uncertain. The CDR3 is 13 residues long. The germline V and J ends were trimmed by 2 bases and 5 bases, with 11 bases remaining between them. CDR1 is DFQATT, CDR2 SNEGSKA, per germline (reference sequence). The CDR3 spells CSARSPLVDTQYF. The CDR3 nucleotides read TGCAGTGCTAGAAGTCCCCTAGTAGATACGCAGTATTTT.

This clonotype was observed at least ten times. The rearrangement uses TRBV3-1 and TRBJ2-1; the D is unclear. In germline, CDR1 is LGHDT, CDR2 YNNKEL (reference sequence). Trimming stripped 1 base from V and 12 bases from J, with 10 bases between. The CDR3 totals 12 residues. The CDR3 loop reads CASSQVGRRQFF. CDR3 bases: TGTGCCAGCAGCCAAGTGGGCCGGAGGCAGTTCTTC.

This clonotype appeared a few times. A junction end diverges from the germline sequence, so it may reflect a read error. Written as DNA, the CDR3 is TGCGCCAACAGCCAAGCGGGAGGGCGTGGTGAGCAGTTCTTC. Its protein product is CANSQAGGRGEQFF. This sequence joins TRBV4-3 and TRBJ2-1; TRBD2 matches 10 bases. Germline CDR1 is LGHNA and CDR2 is YSLEER. CDR3 length: 14 residues.

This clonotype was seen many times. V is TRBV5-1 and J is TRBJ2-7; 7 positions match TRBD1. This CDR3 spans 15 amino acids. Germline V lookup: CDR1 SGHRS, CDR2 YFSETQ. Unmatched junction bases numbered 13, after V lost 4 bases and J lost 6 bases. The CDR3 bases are TGCGCCAGCAGCCCCCTAGGGGGCTCTGCTGGCGAGCAGTACTTC. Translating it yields CASSPLGGSAGEQYF.

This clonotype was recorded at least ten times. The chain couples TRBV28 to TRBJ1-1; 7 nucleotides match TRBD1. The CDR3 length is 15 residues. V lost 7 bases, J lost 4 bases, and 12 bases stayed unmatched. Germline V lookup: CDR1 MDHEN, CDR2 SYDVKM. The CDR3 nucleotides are TGTGCCAGCACGGGATGGACAGGTGGAGGCACTGAAGCTTTCTTT. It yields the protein CASTGWTGGGTEAFF.

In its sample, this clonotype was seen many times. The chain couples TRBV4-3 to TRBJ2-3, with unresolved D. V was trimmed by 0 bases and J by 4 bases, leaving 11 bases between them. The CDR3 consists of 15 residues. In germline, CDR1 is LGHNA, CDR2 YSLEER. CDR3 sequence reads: CASSQEGQYPDTQYF. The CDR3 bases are TGCGCCAGCAGCCAAGAAGGGCAATACCCAGATACGCAGTATTTT.

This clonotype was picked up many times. CDR3 region: CASSWRGRGLAGVRSTDTQYF. CDR3 DNA: TGCGCCAGCAGCTGGAGGGGGCGTGGACTAGCGGGAGTCCGGTCCACAGATACGCAGTATTTT. The chain recombines TRBV5-1 with TRBJ2-3; TRBD2 agrees at 13 bases. After removal of 3 bases from V and 2 bases from J, the junction contained 18 bases not matched to a gene. The CDR3 covers 21 residues. Per germline, CDR1 SGHRS and CDR2 YFSETQ.

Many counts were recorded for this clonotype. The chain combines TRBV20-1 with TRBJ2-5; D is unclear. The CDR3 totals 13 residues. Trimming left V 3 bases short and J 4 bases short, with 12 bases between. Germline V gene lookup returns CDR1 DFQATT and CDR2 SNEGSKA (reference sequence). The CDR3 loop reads CSASPDGLETQYF. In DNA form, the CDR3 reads TGCAGTGCTAGCCCGGACGGCCTAGAGACCCAGTACTTC.

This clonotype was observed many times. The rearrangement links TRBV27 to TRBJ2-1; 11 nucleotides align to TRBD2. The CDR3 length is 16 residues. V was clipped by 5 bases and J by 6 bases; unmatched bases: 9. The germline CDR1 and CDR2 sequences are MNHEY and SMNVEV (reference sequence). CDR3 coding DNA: TGTGCCAGCAGTAAAATTTCCGGGACTAGCGGCAATGAGCAGTTCTTC. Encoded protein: CASSKISGTSGNEQFF.

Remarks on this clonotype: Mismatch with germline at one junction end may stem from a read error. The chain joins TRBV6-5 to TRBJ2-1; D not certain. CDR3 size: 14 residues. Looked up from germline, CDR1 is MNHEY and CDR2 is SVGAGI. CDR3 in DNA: TGTGCCAGCAGTTACTCGATTGTGCTAAATGAACAGTTCTTC. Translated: CASSYSIVLNEQFF.

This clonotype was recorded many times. The CDR3 DNA is TGCAGTGCTACCTATAGCAATCAGCCCCAGCATTTT. Translating it yields CSATYSNQPQHF. This chain uses TRBV20-1 with TRBJ1-5; D ambiguous. Germline V gives CDR1 DFQATT, CDR2 SNEGSKA (reference sequence). The CDR3 has 12 amino acids. The V and J ends lost 4 bases and 0 bases respectively, with 4 bases between them.

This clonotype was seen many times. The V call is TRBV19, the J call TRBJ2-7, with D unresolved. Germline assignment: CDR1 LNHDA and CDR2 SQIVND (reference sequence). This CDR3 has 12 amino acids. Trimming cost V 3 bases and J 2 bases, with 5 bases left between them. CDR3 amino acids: CASSIDAYEQYF. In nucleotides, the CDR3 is TGTGCCAGTAGTATTGATGCCTACGAGCAGTACTTC.

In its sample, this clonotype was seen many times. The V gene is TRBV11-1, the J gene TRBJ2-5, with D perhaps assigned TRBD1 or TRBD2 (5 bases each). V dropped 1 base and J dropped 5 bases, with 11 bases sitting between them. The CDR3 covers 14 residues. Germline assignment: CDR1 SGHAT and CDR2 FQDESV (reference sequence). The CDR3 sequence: CASSLDGTRETQYF. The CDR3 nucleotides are TGTGCCAGCAGCTTAGATGGGACCAGGGAGACCCAGTACTTC.

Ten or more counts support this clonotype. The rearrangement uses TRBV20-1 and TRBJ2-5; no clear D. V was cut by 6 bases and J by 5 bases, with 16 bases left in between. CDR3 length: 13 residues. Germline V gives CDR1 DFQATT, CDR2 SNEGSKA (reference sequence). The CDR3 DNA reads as TGCAGTGCCCTTAGCAATCCAGAGGAGACCCAGTACTTC. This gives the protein CSALSNPEETQYF.

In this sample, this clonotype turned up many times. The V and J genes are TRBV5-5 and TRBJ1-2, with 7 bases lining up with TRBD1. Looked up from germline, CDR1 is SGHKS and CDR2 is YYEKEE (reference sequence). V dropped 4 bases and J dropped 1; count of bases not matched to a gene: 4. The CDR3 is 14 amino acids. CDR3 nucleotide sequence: TGTGCCAGCAGCCGGGACAGCGATAACTATGGCTACACCTTC. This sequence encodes CASSRDSDNYGYTF.

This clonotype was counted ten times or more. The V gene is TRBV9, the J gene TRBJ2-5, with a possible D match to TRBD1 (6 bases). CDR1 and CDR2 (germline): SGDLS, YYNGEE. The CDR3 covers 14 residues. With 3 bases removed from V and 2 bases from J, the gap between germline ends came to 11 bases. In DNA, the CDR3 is TGTGCCAGCAGCGCAGGGGTCGGGCAAGAGACCCAGTACTTC. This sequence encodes CASSAGVGQETQYF.

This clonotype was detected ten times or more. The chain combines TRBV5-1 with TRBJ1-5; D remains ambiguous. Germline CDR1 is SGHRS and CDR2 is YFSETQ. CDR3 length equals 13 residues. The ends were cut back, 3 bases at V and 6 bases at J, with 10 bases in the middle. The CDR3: CASSYTVGQPQHF. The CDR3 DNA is TGCGCCAGCAGCTACACCGTGGGTCAGCCCCAGCATTTT.

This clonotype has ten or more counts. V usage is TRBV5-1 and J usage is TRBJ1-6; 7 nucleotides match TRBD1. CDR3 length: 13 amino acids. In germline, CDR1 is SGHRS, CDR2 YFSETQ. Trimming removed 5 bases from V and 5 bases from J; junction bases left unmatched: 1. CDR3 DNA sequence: TGCGCCAGCAGTGACAGGGATAATTCACCCCTCCACTTT. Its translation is CASSDRDNSPLHF.

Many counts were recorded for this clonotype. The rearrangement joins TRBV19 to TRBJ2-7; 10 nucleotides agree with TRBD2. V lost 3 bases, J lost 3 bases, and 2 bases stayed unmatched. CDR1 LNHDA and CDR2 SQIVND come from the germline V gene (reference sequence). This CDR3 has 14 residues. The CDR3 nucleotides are TGTGCCAGTAGTATTTCTAGCGGGAGCTACGAGCAGTACTTC. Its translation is CASSISSGSYEQYF.

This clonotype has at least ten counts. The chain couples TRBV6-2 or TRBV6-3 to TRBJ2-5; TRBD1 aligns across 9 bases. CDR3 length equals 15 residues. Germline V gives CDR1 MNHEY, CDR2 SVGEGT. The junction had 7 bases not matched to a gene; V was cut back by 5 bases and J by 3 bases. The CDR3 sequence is CASSPQDRGEETQYF. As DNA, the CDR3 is TGTGCCAGCAGTCCCCAGGACAGGGGCGAAGAGACCCAGTACTTC.

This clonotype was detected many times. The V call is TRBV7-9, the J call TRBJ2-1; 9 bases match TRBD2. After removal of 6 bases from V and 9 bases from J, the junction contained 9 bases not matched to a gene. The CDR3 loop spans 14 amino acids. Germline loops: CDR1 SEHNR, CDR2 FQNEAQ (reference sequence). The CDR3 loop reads CASSSKREAVEQFF. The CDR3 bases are TGTGCCAGCAGTTCAAAGCGGGAGGCGGTTGAGCAGTTCTTC.

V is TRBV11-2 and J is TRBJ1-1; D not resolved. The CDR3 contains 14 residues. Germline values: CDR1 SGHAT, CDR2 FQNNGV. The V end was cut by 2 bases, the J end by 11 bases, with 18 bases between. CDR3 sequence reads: CASSLQDQRFQAFF. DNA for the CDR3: TGTGCCAGCAGCTTACAGGACCAACGGTTTCAGGCTTTCTTT.

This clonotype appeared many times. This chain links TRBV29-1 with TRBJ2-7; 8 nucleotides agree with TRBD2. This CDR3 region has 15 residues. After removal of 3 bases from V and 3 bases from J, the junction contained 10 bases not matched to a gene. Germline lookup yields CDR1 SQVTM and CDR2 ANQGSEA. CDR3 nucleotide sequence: TGCAGCGTTGATGGGGGAGCGGGAGCTATCTACGAGCAGTACTTC. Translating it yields CSVDGGAGAIYEQYF.

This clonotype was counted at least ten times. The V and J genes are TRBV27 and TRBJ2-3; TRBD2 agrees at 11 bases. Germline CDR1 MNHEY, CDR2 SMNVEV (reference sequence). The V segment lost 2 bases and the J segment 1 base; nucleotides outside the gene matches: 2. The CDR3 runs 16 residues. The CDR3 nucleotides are TGTGCCAGCAGTTTAATGGGACTAGCGGGCACAGATACGCAGTATTTT. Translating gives CASSLMGLAGTDTQYF.

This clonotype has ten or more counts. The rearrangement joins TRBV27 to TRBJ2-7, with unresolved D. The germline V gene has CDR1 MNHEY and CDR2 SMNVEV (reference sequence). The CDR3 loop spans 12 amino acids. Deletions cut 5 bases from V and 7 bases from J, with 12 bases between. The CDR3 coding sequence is TGTGCCAGCAGTCTCCTCCTGGGGGAGCAGTACTTC. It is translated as CASSLLLGEQYF.

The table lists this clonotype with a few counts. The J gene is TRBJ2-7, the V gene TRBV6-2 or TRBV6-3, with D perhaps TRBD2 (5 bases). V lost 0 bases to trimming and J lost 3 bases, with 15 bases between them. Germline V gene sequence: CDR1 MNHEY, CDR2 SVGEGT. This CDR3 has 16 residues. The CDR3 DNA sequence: TGTGCCAGCAGTTACTCAAGGGAAGCGGCAGGCTACGAGCAGTACTTC. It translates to CASSYSREAAGYEQYF.

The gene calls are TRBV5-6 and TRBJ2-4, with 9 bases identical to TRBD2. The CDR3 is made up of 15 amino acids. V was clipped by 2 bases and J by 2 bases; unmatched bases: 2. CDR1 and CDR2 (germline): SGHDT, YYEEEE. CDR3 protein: CASSLAGGSKNIQYF. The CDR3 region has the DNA TGTGCCAGCAGCTTAGCGGGAGGTTCCAAAAACATTCAGTACTTC.

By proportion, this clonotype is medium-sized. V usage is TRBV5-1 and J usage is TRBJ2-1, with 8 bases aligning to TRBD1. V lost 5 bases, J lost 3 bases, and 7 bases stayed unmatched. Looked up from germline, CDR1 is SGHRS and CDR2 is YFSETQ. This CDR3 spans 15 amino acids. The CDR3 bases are TGCGCCAGCAGTCGCCGGGGACAGGACTACAATGAGCAGTTCTTC. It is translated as CASSRRGQDYNEQFF.

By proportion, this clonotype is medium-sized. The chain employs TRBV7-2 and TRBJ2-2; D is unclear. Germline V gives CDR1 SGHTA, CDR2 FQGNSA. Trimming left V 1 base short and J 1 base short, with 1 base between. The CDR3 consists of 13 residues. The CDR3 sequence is CASSLGNTGELFF. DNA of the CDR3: TGTGCCAGCAGCTTAGGGAACACCGGGGAGCTGTTTTTT.

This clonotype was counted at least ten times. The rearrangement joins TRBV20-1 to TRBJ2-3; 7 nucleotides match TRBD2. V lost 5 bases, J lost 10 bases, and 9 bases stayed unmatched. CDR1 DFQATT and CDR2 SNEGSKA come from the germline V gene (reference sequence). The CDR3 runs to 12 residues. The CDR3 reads CSAPGTTAAQYF. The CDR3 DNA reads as TGCAGTGCTCCAGGGACTACGGCGGCGCAGTATTTT.

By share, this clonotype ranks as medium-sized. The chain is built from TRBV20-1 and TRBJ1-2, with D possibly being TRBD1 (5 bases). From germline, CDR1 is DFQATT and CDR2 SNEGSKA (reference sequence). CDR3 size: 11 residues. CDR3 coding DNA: TGCATAGTCGGGGACCTCTATGGCTACACCTTC. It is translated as CIVGDLYGYTF.

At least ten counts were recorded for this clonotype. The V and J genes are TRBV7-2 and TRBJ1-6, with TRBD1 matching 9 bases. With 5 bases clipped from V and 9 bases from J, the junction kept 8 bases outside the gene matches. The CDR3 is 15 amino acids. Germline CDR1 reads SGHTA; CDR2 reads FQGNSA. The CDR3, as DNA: TGTGCCAGCAGCCCCCCACAGGGGGCAAGTTCACCCCTCCACTTT. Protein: CASSPPQGASSPLHF.